The clone carrying this T cell receptor beta chain was counted ten times or more. Researchers prepared the TCRbeta library using unique molecular identifiers, the study reports. Each CDR3 protein gets one entry after TCRdb re-called the PCR reads with MiXCR. This sample carries roughly 100,000 distinct CDR3 sequences, approximately 9.2% of them seen once, and the ten largest clones take 5.5% to 8%. This record belongs to a study of T-cell reconstitution after alpha-beta-depleted transplantation in children. Trimming cost V 4 bases and J 9 bases; bases outside gene matches: 11. The CDR3 loop spans 16 amino acids. CDR1 and CDR2 from the germline V gene are MDHEN and SYDVKM.

The chain uses TRBV28 and TRBJ2-1; 11 positions match TRBD2. The clonotype originates from a human donor who donated a stem cell graft to a child with congenital amegakaryocytic thrombocytopenia. The input for sequencing was PBMCs from the stem cell graft donor, taken from the stem cell graft. In nucleotides, the CDR3 is TGTGCCAGCAGTTGGGTCGTAGCGGGGGGGCCTGGTGAGCAGTTCTTC. Its protein product is CASSWVVAGGPGEQFF.